In this sample, the clone carrying this TCR beta chain turned up many times. The target antigen is unknown. TCRdb passed the RACE reads through MiXCR, listing each CDR3 protein once. The sample lists roughly 92,000 distinct CDR3 sequences; about 10% were seen once. This entry is derived from a study of human T cells and chemical hapten exposure. Study background: Patients had diphenylcyclopropenone applied to the scalp weekly throughout the roughly 25-week study. Study-wide points: Once DPC sensitization occurred, TCRs above 1 in 1000 frequency showed no change.

Indicated time point: patch test 2, 6 weeks after DPC sensitization. This sample's treatment: therapeutic diphenylcyclopropenone sensitization with weekly scalp DPC. CDR3 length: 13 amino acids. V gave up 2 bases and J gave up 0 bases, with 4 bases separating them. Germline V gene lookup returns CDR1 SEHNR and CDR2 FQNEAQ (reference sequence). Here the sequenced sample was whole blood, taken in connection with sensitization to the hapten diphenylcyclopropenone (DPC). The receptor was isolated from a woman aged 40 to 55 with alopecia areata. Some clones in this sample may be carry-over from other donors' samples. The V call is TRBV7-9, the J call TRBJ1-1; D gene uncertain. This chain's CDR3 is CASSLRMNTEAFF. The CDR3 nucleotides are TGTGCCAGCAGCTTAAGGATGAACACTGAAGCTTTCTTT.